This T cell receptor (beta chain) is from a study of cytomegalovirus exposure and HLA in healthy donors. This clone showed up just once. Its cognate antigen is unknown. General observations from the study: The number of N-insertions in an Asian-associated ancestry cluster was reportedly below the roughly 700-donor mean in a later analysis. The authors confirmed in vitro that three CMV-associated chains were specific for CMV antigens.

Use of 60 Vbeta and 13 Jbeta primers characterized the PCR. Generated by immunoSEQ multiplex PCR, the TCRdb table keeps only in-frame clones and is missing some. This table holds about 160,000 clones, less than 85% found once. Trimming took off 0 bases at V and 3 bases at J, with 15 bases between the two ends. CDR3 size: 17 residues. Germline CDR1 reads LNHNV; CDR2 reads YYDKDF (reference sequence). The receptor's source is a man aged 60-69 years in good health and CMV-seronegative. The chain has TRBV15 and TRBJ2-1; the D is unclear. The specimen sequenced was PBMCs. CDR3 sequence: CATSRDRTAARYNEQFF. CDR3 coding DNA: TGTGCCACCAGCAGAGATCGTACAGCAGCACGCTACAATGAGCAGTTCTTC.